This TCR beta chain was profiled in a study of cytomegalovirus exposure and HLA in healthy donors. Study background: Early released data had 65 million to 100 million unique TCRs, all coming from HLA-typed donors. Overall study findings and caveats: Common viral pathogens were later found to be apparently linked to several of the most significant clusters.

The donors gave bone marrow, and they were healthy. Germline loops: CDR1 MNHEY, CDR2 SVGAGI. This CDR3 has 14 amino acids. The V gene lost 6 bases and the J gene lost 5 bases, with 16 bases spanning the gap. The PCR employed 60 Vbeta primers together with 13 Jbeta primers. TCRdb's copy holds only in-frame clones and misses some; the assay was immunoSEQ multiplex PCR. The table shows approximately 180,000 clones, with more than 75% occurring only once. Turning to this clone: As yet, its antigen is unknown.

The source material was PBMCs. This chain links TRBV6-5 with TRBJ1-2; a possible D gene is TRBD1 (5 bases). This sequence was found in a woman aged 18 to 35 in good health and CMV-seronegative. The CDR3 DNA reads TGTGCCAGCAGCCTCATCAGGGCAGGATATGGCTACACCTTC. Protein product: CASSLIRAGYGYTF.